These T cell receptor beta chains were read from a single sample in a study of brain metastases from non-small cell lung cancer. TCRdb's copy holds only in-frame clones and misses some; the assay was immunoSEQ multiplex PCR. The sample has a few thousand clones; 75% to 85% are singletons. Sample: primary lung tumor tissue. These receptors originate from a donor at least 40 years old with non-small cell lung cancer. CDR3s include the opening cysteine and the closing phenylalanine or tryptophan. The D gene is left open where the match is weak. Clone size appears in some rows only: once, few, many, or a class for an expanded clone.

v_call,j_call,clone_size,cdr3_length,d_call,cdr3_nt,cdr3_aa
TRBV18,TRBJ1-2,.,15,.,TGTGTCAGCTCACCAGAGGCAGCCTCTAACTATGGCTACACCTTC,CVSSPEAASNYGYTF
TRBV2,TRBJ1-1,.,14,TRBD1,TGTGCCAGCAACACACAGGGGGCTGTCACTGAAGCTTTCTTT,CASNTQGAVTEAFF
TRBV3-1/TRBV3-2,TRBJ2-1,.,17,.,TGTGCCAGCAGCCAAGTTTTGGGCGTGCGCGGAGGTAATGAGCAGTTCTTC,CASSQVLGVRGGNEQFF
TRBV30,TRBJ2-1,.,17,TRBD2,TGTGCCTGGAGTGTACTAGCGGGAGTTAGCTCCTACAATGAGCAGTTCTTC,CAWSVLAGVSSYNEQFF
TRBV2,TRBJ2-7,.,12,.,TGTGCCGGCGGGCAGACGGCCTACGAGCAGTACTTC,CAGGQTAYEQYF
TRBV7-2,TRBJ2-1,.,15,TRBD1,TGTGCCAGCAGCCCCAGCCGGGACAGTTACAATGAGCAGTTCTTC,CASSPSRDSYNEQFF
TRBV28,TRBJ2-1,.,12,.,TGTGCCAGCAGTTCGCACCCGGGTGAGCAGTTCTTC,CASSSHPGEQFF
TRBV3-1/TRBV3-2,TRBJ1-2,.,14,.,TGTGCCAGCAGCCGTTCCGGGGGGTCCGATGGCTACACCTTC,CASSRSGGSDGYTF
TRBV9,TRBJ1-1,.,15,.,TGTGCCAGCAGCGTATCGTGGTCCCTGAACACTGAAGCTTTCTTT,CASSVSWSLNTEAFF
TRBV24-1,TRBJ2-3,.,12,.,TGTGCCACCCGAACGGCCTCGGATACGCAGTATTTT,CATRTASDTQYF
TRBV6-5,TRBJ2-4,few,15,TRBD1,TGTGCCAGCACAGAACAGGGGGCGTCCAAAAACATTCAGTACTTC,CASTEQGASKNIQYF
TRBV2,TRBJ2-7,.,12,.,TGTGCCAGCAGGTTGGAGGCCTACGAGCAGTACTTC,CASRLEAYEQYF